The 13 T cell receptor beta chains given below trace back to one sample, sequenced in a study of blood T cells in healthy people across ages (dated by TCRdb to the mid-2010s). Libraries came from 5' RACE. The sequencing machine was an Illumina HiSeq 2500. A second PCR of about 7 to 12 cycles was performed with a sample-barcoded 5' primer and a J-beta primer mix. TCRdb cleaned the public reads at Q25 with fastp, built clones with MiXCR and kept in-frame beta chains. Entries are consolidated by CDR3 protein sequence, retaining the most common genes and DNA. Counted in this sample were fewer than 750,000 distinct CDR3 sequences; 47% of them appeared once. Under 30% of the sample is held by the ten biggest clonotypes. Specimen: blood. Every receptor here comes from a man aged 80 or over in good health.

Remarks on this clonotype: An end of the junction does not agree with germline; a read error may underlie this. The chain employs TRBV7-9 and TRBJ1-1, with D perhaps TRBD1 (5 bases). The CDR3 length is 15 residues. Germline values: CDR1 SEHNR, CDR2 FQNEAQ (reference sequence). CDR3 sequence: CASSLGAALRIEAFF. DNA of the CDR3: TGTGCTAGCAGCTTAGGGGCAGCGCTAAGGATTGAAGCTTTCTTT.

The chain links TRBV12-3 or TRBV12-4 to TRBJ1-2; 7 bases align to TRBD1. The V and J ends lost 5 bases and 5 bases, in that order; junction bases with no gene match: 5. The CDR3 runs 13 residues. The CDR3 loop reads CASSEGGAYGYTF. The CDR3 region has the DNA TGTGCCAGCAGTGAAGGGGGCGCATATGGCTACACCTTC.

To note about this clonotype: This clone may be a read error of a much larger clone one base away. The chain employs TRBV7-3 and TRBJ2-6; weak D call: TRBD2 (5 bases). The germline V gene has CDR1 SGHTA and CDR2 FQGTGA. The CDR3 runs 16 residues. The CDR3 coding sequence is TGTGCCGGCAGCTTAGCGACCAGCTCTGGGGCCAACGTCCTGACTTTC. Protein product: CAGSLATSSGANVLTF. The full variable domain, with the rest looked up from reference TRBV7-3 and TRBJ2-6, is GAGVSQTPSNKVTEKGKYVELRCDPISGHTALYWYRQSLGQGPEFLIYFQGTGAADDSGLPNDRFFAVRPEGSVSTLKIQRTERGDSAVYLCAGSLATSSGANVLTFGAGSRLTVL.

This clonotype has ten or more counts. The chain couples TRBV6-6 to TRBJ2-7, with D unclear. The CDR3 is 16 amino acids. CDR1 is MNHNY, CDR2 SVGAGI, per germline (reference sequence). V dropped 7 bases and J dropped 0 bases, with 19 bases sitting between them. The CDR3 DNA is TGTGCCAGCACCAAGGCACTCCAGGACCACTCCTACGAGCAGTACTTC. It specifies CASTKALQDHSYEQYF.

V and J are TRBV6-2 or TRBV6-3 and TRBJ2-5, with unresolved D. Judging by the DNA end, TRBJ2-7 fits better; the J call may be wrong. CDR3 size: 14 residues. Germline CDR1 MNHEY, CDR2 SVGEGT. CDR3 loop: CASQISIPSDEQYF. CDR3 sequence (DNA): TGTGCCAGCCAAATCAGTATTCCGTCCGACGAGCAGTACTTC.

This clonotype was counted between two and nine times. The chain is built from TRBV12-3 or TRBV12-4 and TRBJ2-7, with TRBD2 matching over 7 bases. Trimming removed 3 bases from V and 1 base from J; junction bases left unmatched: 6. This CDR3 has 15 amino acids. The CDR3 nucleotides read TGTGCCAGCAGTTTCTCCGAGCGGGGTTCCTACGAGCAGTACTTC. Translated, it gives CASSFSERGSYEQYF.

The CDR3 is CASSLEGVLVYNEQFF. Here the CDR3 DNA reads TGTGCCAGCAGCTTGGAGGGGGTCTTGGTCTACAATGAGCAGTTCTTC. V and J are TRBV7-9 and TRBJ2-1; tentatively, D is TRBD1 or TRBD2 (6 bases each). The CDR3 runs 16 residues. Trimming shortened V by 3 bases and J by 3 bases, and 15 bases separated the two germline ends. The V gene's germline CDR1 is SEHNR and CDR2 FQNEAQ (reference sequence). The full variable domain, completed using reference TRBV7-9 and TRBJ2-1, is DTGVSQNPRHKITKRGQNVTFRCDPISEHNRLYWYRQTLGQGPEFLTYFQNEAQLEKSRLLSDRFSAERPKGSFSTLEIQRTEQGDSAMYLCASSLEGVLVYNEQFFGPGTRLTVL.

This clonotype has more than one count but fewer than ten. The V gene is TRBV20-1, the J gene TRBJ2-3, with 8 nucleotides matching TRBD1. Germline CDR1 and CDR2: DFQATT and SNEGSKA (reference sequence). The CDR3 totals 16 residues. With 0 bases clipped from V and 4 bases from J, the junction kept 9 bases outside the gene matches. The CDR3 sequence is CSARDVNRGSPDTQYF. The CDR3 nucleotides are TGCAGTGCTAGAGATGTCAACAGGGGGTCCCCAGATACGCAGTATTTT.

This clonotype showed up many times. The J gene is TRBJ2-7, the V gene TRBV7-9, with D uncertain. The germline V gene encodes CDR1 SEHNR and CDR2 FQNEAQ (reference sequence). CDR3 length: 15 residues. The V end was cut by 0 bases, the J end by 2 bases, with 11 bases between. CDR3 in amino acids: CASSLAFATAYEQYF. In DNA form, the CDR3 reads TGTGCCAGCAGCTTAGCTTTCGCAACCGCCTACGAGCAGTACTTC.

This clonotype was recorded a few times. This chain links TRBV6-1 with TRBJ2-7; a possible D gene is TRBD2 (5 bases). CDR1 is MNHNS and CDR2 is SASEGT in the germline V gene. The CDR3 extends over 15 amino acids. The ends were cut back, 7 bases at V and 0 bases at J, with 16 bases in the middle. CDR3 region: CASTERRKSSYEQYF. CDR3 sequence (DNA): TGTGCCAGCACCGAGCGGCGGAAAAGCTCCTACGAGCAGTACTTC.

The J gene is TRBJ2-5, the V gene TRBV4-1; D may be TRBD1 (6 bases). V lost 2 bases, J lost 5 bases, and 12 bases lay in between. Per the germline V gene, CDR1 is MGHRA and CDR2 is YSYEKL. The length of the CDR3 is 14 residues. The CDR3 sequence is CASSQPVRGETQYF. The DNA for the CDR3 is TGCGCCAGCAGCCAACCGGTGAGGGGGGAGACCCAGTACTTC.

The chain links TRBV7-3 to TRBJ1-2; 7 bases match TRBD1. Trimming took 5 bases from V and 5 from J; bases not matched to a gene: 8. The length of the CDR3 is 14 residues. Germline values: CDR1 SGHTA, CDR2 FQGTGA. CDR3 in DNA: TGTGCCAGCAGCCCGATGGGGGACAGATATGGCTACACCTTC. This translates into CASSPMGDRYGYTF.

V and J are TRBV6-2 or TRBV6-3 and TRBJ2-5, with 12 positions matching TRBD1. There are 13 residues in the CDR3. The V and J ends lost 11 bases and 11 bases, in that order; junction bases with no gene match: 12. The germline gives CDR1 MNHEY, CDR2 SVGEGT. The CDR3 bases are TGTGCCTCTCGGGGACAGGGGGCTGATGAGCAGTACTTC. Translation: CASRGQGADEQYF.